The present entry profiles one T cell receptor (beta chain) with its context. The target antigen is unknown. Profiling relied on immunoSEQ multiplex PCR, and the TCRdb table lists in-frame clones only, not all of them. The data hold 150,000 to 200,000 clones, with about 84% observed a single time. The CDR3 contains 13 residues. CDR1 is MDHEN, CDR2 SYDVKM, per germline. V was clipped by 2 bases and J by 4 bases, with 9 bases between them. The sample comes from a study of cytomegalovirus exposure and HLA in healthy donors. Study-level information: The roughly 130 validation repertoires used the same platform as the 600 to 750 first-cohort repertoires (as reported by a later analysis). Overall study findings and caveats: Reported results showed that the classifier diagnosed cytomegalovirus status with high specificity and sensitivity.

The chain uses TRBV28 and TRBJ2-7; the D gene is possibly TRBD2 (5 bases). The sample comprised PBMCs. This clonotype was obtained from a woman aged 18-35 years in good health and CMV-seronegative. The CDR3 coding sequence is TGTGCCAGCAGTTTAAATAGCGTTTACGAGCAGTACTTC. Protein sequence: CASSLNSVYEQYF.